Each of the 17 T cell receptor beta chains below was sequenced from the same sample in a study of blood T cell repertoires in COVID-19. Sequenced by immunoSEQ multiplex PCR; TCRdb stores in-frame clones only, minus some. This table has over 200,000 clones, over 80% appearing once. Sequenced sample: peripheral blood. Receptor source: a human donor in a cohort sampled during active COVID-19.

This clone was observed many times. This same CDR3 is encoded by further DNA sequences in the sample. This rearrangement joins TRBV7-9 to TRBJ2-7; tentatively, D is TRBD1 (5 bases). This CDR3 has 14 residues. Germline lookup yields CDR1 SEHNR and CDR2 FQNEAQ (reference sequence). With 5 bases removed from V and 0 bases from J, the gap between germline ends came to 11 bases. CDR3 DNA: TGTGCCAGCAGCCCCCTGGACAACTCCTACGAGCAGTACTTC. Its translation is CASSPLDNSYEQYF.

The chain has TRBV7-6 and TRBJ2-7; 10 nucleotides align to TRBD1. The CDR3 consists of 15 residues. V shed 5 bases, J shed 2 bases, and the junction held 6 bases outside the gene matches. Germline V lookup: CDR1 SGHVS, CDR2 FNYEAQ. The CDR3, as DNA: TGTGCCAGCAGCGTCGGACAGGGGGGAACCTACGAGCAGTACTTC. Translated: CASSVGQGGTYEQYF. Looking up the rest from reference TRBV7-6 and TRBJ2-7 gives the full variable domain: GAGVSQSPRYKVTKRGQDVALRCDPISGHVSLYWYRQALGQGPEFLTYFNYEAQQDKSGLPNDRFSAERPEGSISTLTIQRTEQRDSAMYRCASSVGQGGTYEQYFGPGTRLTVT.

The chain is built from TRBV30 and TRBJ1-1; D is uncertain. V was cut by 4 bases and J by 0 bases, with 9 bases left in between. The CDR3 runs to 13 residues. Germline V lookup: CDR1 GTSNPN, CDR2 SVGIG (reference sequence). The DNA for the CDR3 is TGTGCCTGGACTCTTAAAATGAACACTGAAGCTTTCTTT. It encodes CAWTLKMNTEAFF.

In its sample, this clone was seen once. The rearrangement links TRBV7-9 to TRBJ2-3; 9 nucleotides match TRBD2. This CDR3 is 15 amino acids long. Germline-derived CDR1 and CDR2 are SEHNR and FQNEAQ (reference sequence). Trimming at V came to 4 bases and at J to 6 bases, leaving 8 bases not matched to a gene. In nucleotides, the CDR3 is TGTGCCAGCAGCTCCTCCGGGACTAGCTGGGATACGCAGTATTTT. Its translation is CASSSSGTSWDTQYF.

The rearrangement uses TRBV27 and TRBJ1-5, with 8 bases identical to TRBD1. The CDR3 is 14 amino acids. Germline V lookup: CDR1 MNHEY, CDR2 SMNVEV (reference sequence). V lost 8 bases to trimming and J lost 5 bases; unmatched junction nucleotides: 8. The CDR3 is CASSLDRAHQPQHF. CDR3 sequence (DNA): TGTGCCAGCTCCCTGGACAGGGCGCATCAGCCCCAGCATTTT.

The chain uses TRBV5-8 and TRBJ1-2, with 7 bases lining up with TRBD1. The CDR3 loop spans 14 amino acids. Per the germline V gene, CDR1 is SGHTS and CDR2 is YDEGEE. Trimming cost V 3 bases and J 5 bases; bases outside gene matches: 7. CDR3 amino acids: CASSYGQEGYGYTF. The CDR3 DNA reads as TGTGCCAGCAGCTATGGACAGGAGGGGTATGGCTACACCTTC.

The genes are TRBV7-9 and TRBJ2-5; TRBD2 matches at 11 bases. Germline lookup yields CDR1 SEHNR and CDR2 FQNEAQ (reference sequence). This CDR3 is 16 amino acids long. Germline trimming cut 0 bases from V and 4 bases from J; bases unmatched to any gene: 4. The CDR3 protein is CASSLASGRVGETQYF. The CDR3, as DNA: TGTGCCAGCAGCTTAGCTAGCGGGAGGGTTGGAGAGACCCAGTACTTC.

The rearrangement links TRBV5-5 to TRBJ2-7; 7 positions agree with TRBD1. There are 15 residues in the CDR3. Unmatched junction bases numbered 9, after V lost 6 bases and J lost 0 bases. The germline CDR1 and CDR2 sequences are SGHKS and YYEKEE (reference sequence). This chain's CDR3 is CASNPGQLSSYEQYF. The CDR3 DNA sequence: TGTGCCAGCAACCCGGGACAGTTAAGCTCCTACGAGCAGTACTTC.

The chain employs TRBV5-1 and TRBJ2-7; D uncertain. CDR1 is SGHRS and CDR2 is YFSETQ in the germline V gene. This CDR3 comprises 8 residues. V was trimmed by 8 bases and J by 12 bases, leaving 9 bases between them. The CDR3 is CARKAPYF. CDR3 coding DNA: TGCGCCAGAAAAGCGCCGTACTTC. The complete variable domain, with remaining parts taken from reference TRBV5-1 and TRBJ2-7, reads KAGVTQTPRYLIKTRGQQVTLSCSPISGHRSVSWYQQTPGQGLQFLFEYFSETQRNKGNFPGRFSGRQFSNSRSEMNVSTLELGDSALYLCARKAPYFGPGTRLTVT.

The J gene is TRBJ1-2, the V gene TRBV12-5; TRBD1 aligns across 9 bases. CDR3 length: 15 residues. The ends lost 1 base at V and 4 bases at J; junction bases unmatched: 4. Germline V gives CDR1 LGHNT, CDR2 FRNRAP. The CDR3 DNA is TGTGCTAGTGGTTTGGGGGGACAGGGCCCCTATGGCTACACCTTC. Amino acid sequence: CASGLGGQGPYGYTF.

V is TRBV15 and J is TRBJ2-5; TRBD2 matches 8 bases. From germline, CDR1 is LNHNV and CDR2 YYDKDF (reference sequence). This CDR3 is built from 14 residues. The V gene end was trimmed by 4 bases and the J gene end by 5 bases; junction bases not matched to a gene: 6. The CDR3 loop is CATSTRTSSETQYF. CDR3 bases: TGTGCCACCAGCACGAGGACTAGCTCGGAGACCCAGTACTTC.

The chain couples TRBV7-3 to TRBJ2-7, with 7 nucleotides matching TRBD2. Germline V gives CDR1 SGHTA, CDR2 FQGTGA. The CDR3 contains 14 residues. V lost 4 bases, J lost 4 bases, and 7 bases stayed unmatched. In DNA, the CDR3 is TGTGCCAGCAGCTCCCCGGGACTACAGTACGAGCAGTACTTC. This gives the protein CASSSPGLQYEQYF. Full variable domain (remainder filled in from reference TRBV7-3 and TRBJ2-7): GAGVSQTPSNKVTEKGKYVELRCDPISGHTALYWYRQSLGQGPEFLIYFQGTGAADDSGLPNDRFFAVRPEGSVSTLKIQRTERGDSAVYLCASSSPGLQYEQYFGPGTRLTVT.

CDR3 loop: CATSDPGGTGANVLTF. The CDR3 DNA sequence: TGTGCCACCAGTGATCCAGGGGGCACTGGGGCCAACGTCCTGACTTTC. This rearrangement joins TRBV24-1 to TRBJ2-6; 8 bases fit TRBD1. This CDR3 is 16 amino acids long. The germline V gene encodes CDR1 KGHDR and CDR2 SFDVKD. Trimming removed 3 bases from V and 2 bases from J; junction bases left unmatched: 2.

The rearrangement links TRBV5-1 to TRBJ2-1; TRBD2 matches at 16 bases. Trimming took 3 bases from V and 5 from J; bases not matched to a gene: 8. Germline CDR1 and CDR2: SGHRS and YFSETQ. The CDR3 consists of 18 residues. CDR3: CASSSPGLAGGPHNEQFF. In DNA form, the CDR3 reads TGCGCCAGCAGCTCACCGGGACTAGCGGGAGGGCCCCACAATGAGCAGTTCTTC.

V is TRBV7-2 and J is TRBJ2-1; 9 bases are a match to TRBD1. CDR1 and CDR2 (germline): SGHTA, FQGNSA. V lost 5 bases, J lost 5 bases, and 4 bases stayed unmatched. The CDR3 contains 14 residues. CDR3 region: CASSPGTGHNEQFF. CDR3 coding DNA: TGTGCCAGCAGCCCAGGGACAGGGCACAATGAGCAGTTCTTC.

J is TRBJ2-7 and V is TRBV7-8, with 9 bases lining up with TRBD1. The germline CDR1 and CDR2 sequences are SGHVS and FQNEAQ. Trimming cost V 5 bases and J 5 bases; bases outside gene matches: 10. This CDR3 comprises 15 residues. This CDR3 reads CASSDLDRGLHEQYF. CDR3 nucleotides: TGTGCCAGCAGCGACCTGGACAGGGGCTTGCACGAGCAGTACTTC.

This clone has a single count. This same CDR3 is encoded by further DNA sequences in the sample. The chain has TRBV19 and TRBJ1-1, with D unresolved. V was trimmed by 3 bases and J by 1 base, leaving 6 bases between them. Germline loops: CDR1 LNHDA, CDR2 SQIVND (reference sequence). The CDR3 totals 13 residues. This chain's CDR3 is CASSISRNTEAFF. The CDR3 DNA is TGTGCCAGTAGTATTAGCAGGAACACTGAAGCTTTCTTT. Full variable domain (rest looked up from reference TRBV19 and TRBJ1-1): DGGITQSPKYLFRKEGQNVTLSCEQNLNHDAMYWYRQDPGQGLRLIYYSQIVNDFQKGDIAEGYSVSREKKESFPLTVTSAQKNPTAFYLCASSISRNTEAFFGQGTRLTVV.